Below, 10 T cell receptor beta chains from the same sample are listed, as sequenced in a study of cytomegalovirus exposure and HLA in healthy donors. This PCR relied on a set of 60 Vbeta primers and 13 Jbeta primers. Data came from immunoSEQ multiplex PCR; TCRdb stores just in-frame clones and leaves some out. The sample lists about 130,000 clones; roughly 80% were seen once. Sequencing input: PBMCs. These receptors were collected from a boy between 10 and 17 years old in good health and CMV-seronegative.

This chain joins TRBV11-2 and TRBJ2-5, with D possibly TRBD2 on 5 matching bases. CDR3 length equals 13 residues. Trimming took 0 bases from V and 7 from J, leaving 9 bases between them. CDR1 SGHAT and CDR2 FQNNGV come from the germline V gene. This CDR3 reads CASSLELRGTQYF. For the CDR3, the DNA is TGTGCCAGCAGCTTAGAACTCCGGGGGACCCAGTACTTC.

The genes are TRBV6-1 and TRBJ1-5; unclear D gene. The CDR3 loop spans 12 amino acids. Germline lookup yields CDR1 MNHNS and CDR2 SASEGT. The germline V and J ends were trimmed by 3 bases and 7 bases, with 7 bases remaining between them. For the CDR3, the DNA is TGTGCCAGCAGTGACAGGAGGCAGCCCCAGCATTTT. This encodes CASSDRRQPQHF.

The genes are TRBV4-1 and TRBJ1-5, with a possible D match to TRBD1 (5 bases). Trimming took 1 base from V and 5 from J, leaving 9 bases between them. From germline, CDR1 is MGHRA and CDR2 YSYEKL. CDR3 length: 14 amino acids. The CDR3 protein is CASSQGGRDQPQHF. As DNA, the CDR3 is TGCGCCAGCAGCCAAGGGGGGAGGGATCAGCCCCAGCATTTT.

The chain carries TRBV27 and TRBJ2-2; D remains unclear. Trimming pared 5 bases from V and 6 bases from J, leaving 7 bases between. Germline V gene sequence: CDR1 MNHEY, CDR2 SMNVEV (reference sequence). CDR3 size: 12 residues. The CDR3 protein is CASSNLAGELFF. In DNA form, the CDR3 reads TGTGCCAGCAGTAACTTAGCCGGGGAGCTGTTTTTT.

The CDR3 DNA reads TGTGCCAGCAGTCCCCAGGGGGCAGGACAGCCCCAGCATTTT. Encoded protein: CASSPQGAGQPQHF. The chain has TRBV28 and TRBJ1-5; TRBD1 matches at 8 bases. This CDR3 region has 14 residues. Per the germline V gene, CDR1 is MDHEN and CDR2 is SYDVKM. V lost 5 bases to trimming and J lost 7 bases; unmatched junction nucleotides: 7.

The rearrangement uses TRBV11-2 and TRBJ1-2; TRBD1 matches at 8 bases. CDR3 length: 14 amino acids. Germline lookup yields CDR1 SGHAT and CDR2 FQNNGV. V shed 5 bases and J 6 bases; nucleotides not matched to a gene: 8. CDR3 bases: TGTGCCAGCAGCGACAACGCAGGGGGCGATGGCTACACCTTC. This codes for CASSDNAGGDGYTF.

The J gene is TRBJ2-1, the V gene TRBV7-9, with D maybe TRBD2 (6 bases). CDR1 is SEHNR and CDR2 is FQNEAQ in the germline V gene (reference sequence). V gave up 3 bases and J gave up 9 bases, with 15 bases separating them. This CDR3 contains 14 residues. The CDR3 bases are TGTGCCAGCAGCTTCCTAGTGGGGGGAGGTGAGCAGTTCTTC. It specifies CASSFLVGGGEQFF.

The chain uses TRBV30 and TRBJ1-6, with no clear D. Germline CDR1 and CDR2: GTSNPN and SVGIG (reference sequence). The CDR3 spans 14 residues. V was pared by 0 bases and J by 7 bases, with 10 bases between. The CDR3 sequence is CAWSVGSLNSPLHF. The CDR3 DNA is TGTGCCTGGAGTGTGGGGAGTCTCAATTCACCCCTCCACTTT.

This rearrangement joins TRBV27 to TRBJ2-7; TRBD2 agrees at 9 bases. V lost 6 bases to trimming and J lost 2 bases; unmatched junction nucleotides: 11. CDR1 and CDR2 (germline): MNHEY, SMNVEV (reference sequence). The CDR3 extends over 16 amino acids. In nucleotides, the CDR3 is TGTGCCAGCAGGCCAGGACTAGCGACCTTAACCTACGAGCAGTACTTC. Amino acid sequence: CASRPGLATLTYEQYF.

The rearrangement uses TRBV29-1 and TRBJ1-1, with 7 bases aligning to TRBD1. The CDR3 is 14 residues long. Germline-derived CDR1 and CDR2 are SQVTM and ANQGSEA. J lost 0 bases, V lost 6 bases, and 7 bases had no gene match. The CDR3 DNA reads TGCAGCGTCCGCTGGGGGACAGTGAACACTGAAGCTTTCTTT. This translates into CSVRWGTVNTEAFF.